This T cell receptor beta chain emerged from a study of read filtering for tumor transcriptome and immune sequencing. The wider study: DNase treatment preceded whole-transcriptome library preparation. TCR-mapped reads were about 4 to 11 million with IR-seq versus roughly 80 to 1,300 with RNA-seq.

A remark on this clonotype: Antigen unknown. A much bigger clone sits one base away, suggesting this may be a read error.

From around 0.4 ug of RNA, a library with molecular barcoded alpha/delta and beta/gamma adaptors was made. TCRdb called the reads again in MiXCR, with one record for every CDR3 protein. The table lists fewer than 30,000 distinct CDR3 sequences, approximately 22% of them singletons, with about 17% in the top ten. The CDR3 spans 13 residues. In germline, CDR1 is LGHDT, CDR2 YNNKEL (reference sequence). The study's findings and limits: RNA-seq captured clonotypes less deeply and reliably than IR-seq.

The rearrangement uses TRBV3-1 and TRBJ1-5, with D possibly TRBD1 on 6 matching bases. The TCR was taken from a donor at least 40 years old with multiple myeloma. Input material: a population of CD138-negative cells sorted from bone marrow. CDR3 region: CASSQDQGQPLHF. The DNA for the CDR3 is TGTGCCAGCAGCCAAGACCAGGGGCAGCCCCTGCATTTT.